These 11 T cell receptor beta chains came from one sample sequenced in a study of human T cells and chemical hapten exposure. Time point indicated: patch test 1, 2 weeks after DPC sensitization. Treatment specified: therapeutic diphenylcyclopropenone sensitization with weekly scalp DPC. Using its own MiXCR run on the RACE reads, TCRdb lists one record per CDR3 protein. The repertoire consists of fewer than 400,000 distinct CDR3 sequences, with approximately 6.3% occurring once and the leading ten covering around 8.4%. The sample here was whole blood, taken in connection with sensitization to the hapten diphenylcyclopropenone (DPC). These receptors all come from a woman between 18 and 29 years old with alopecia areata. Some clones in this sample may be carry-over from other donors' samples.

This clonotype was seen ten or more times. The genes are TRBV20-1 and TRBJ1-1; D is unclear. Looked up from germline, CDR1 is DFQATT and CDR2 is SNEGSKA (reference sequence). CDR3 size: 14 residues. The V gene lost 3 bases and the J gene lost 1 base, with 12 bases spanning the gap. The CDR3 DNA is TGCAGTGCTAGCAGAGGGCCACAGAACACTGAAGCTTTCTTT. This gives the protein CSASRGPQNTEAFF.

This clonotype came up a few times. The CDR3 coding sequence is TGTGCCAGCAGTGATATTGGCCAGAACACTGAAGCTTTCTTT. Residues: CASSDIGQNTEAFF. V gene TRBV6-1 combines with J gene TRBJ1-1; D unclear. CDR1 is MNHNS, CDR2 SASEGT, per germline. V was clipped by 3 bases and J by 1 base, with 9 bases between them. The CDR3 is 14 residues long.

This clonotype has at least ten counts. The V and J genes are TRBV4-1 and TRBJ1-4, with D possibly TRBD1 on 5 matching bases. Germline V gene lookup returns CDR1 MGHRA and CDR2 YSYEKL. The CDR3 has 18 residues. V gave up 0 bases and J gave up 5 bases, with 19 bases separating them. This CDR3 is CASSQDIRGTVGNEKLFF. The CDR3 nucleotides are TGCGCCAGCAGCCAAGATATACGGGGGACGGTGGGGAATGAAAAACTGTTTTTT.

This clonotype was observed many times. J is TRBJ2-1 and V is TRBV4-2; TRBD1 matches 8 bases. CDR1 LGHNA and CDR2 YNFKEQ come from the germline V gene. The trim removed 1 base at V and 0 bases at J, leaving 5 bases unmatched. This CDR3 is built from 17 residues. The CDR3 here is CASSQVQGGSSYNEQFF. The CDR3 DNA reads as TGTGCCAGCAGCCAAGTACAGGGGGGAAGCTCCTACAATGAGCAGTTCTTC.

This clonotype was counted ten times or more. V is TRBV7-2 and J is TRBJ2-3, with 9 bases matching TRBD2. Germline assignment: CDR1 SGHTA and CDR2 FQGNSA. J was trimmed by 4 bases and V by 5 bases; bases with no gene match: 4. This CDR3 has 14 amino acids. The CDR3 bases are TGTGCCAGCAGCCCCAGACTAGCGGCAGATACGCAGTATTTT. Amino acid sequence: CASSPRLAADTQYF.

This clonotype has just a few counts. The gene calls are TRBV29-1 and TRBJ2-1, with D unclear. The CDR3 consists of 18 residues. Trimming shortened V by 4 bases and J by 5 bases, and 27 bases separated the two germline ends. Germline CDR1 and CDR2: SQVTM and ANQGSEA. The CDR3 sequence: CSVGRPPAGNVFDNEQFF. The CDR3 DNA is TGCAGCGTTGGTAGGCCCCCCGCCGGTAACGTTTTCGACAATGAGCAGTTCTTC.

The V call is TRBV6-5, the J call TRBJ1-1; 7 bases match TRBD1. After removal of 7 bases from V and 2 bases from J, the junction contained 4 bases not matched to a gene. Germline-derived CDR1 and CDR2 are MNHEY and SVGAGI. This CDR3 contains 13 residues. CDR3 DNA: TGTGCCAGCAACAGGGGCTTAAACACTGAAGCTTTCTTT. This sequence encodes CASNRGLNTEAFF.

The table lists this clonotype with many counts. V and J are TRBV29-1 and TRBJ2-5, with TRBD1 matching 7 bases. There are 16 residues in the CDR3. With V trimmed by 6 bases and J by 5 bases, 18 bases remained unmatched. The germline V gene encodes CDR1 SQVTM and CDR2 ANQGSEA. The CDR3 sequence is CSVQVEDRVRVETQYF. CDR3 DNA: TGCAGCGTCCAGGTGGAAGACAGGGTGAGGGTGGAGACCCAGTACTTC.

This clonotype was counted at least ten times. V and J are TRBV29-1 and TRBJ2-2; 7 bases match TRBD1. Germline CDR1 and CDR2: SQVTM and ANQGSEA. The junction had 4 bases not matched to a gene; V was cut back by 6 bases and J by 3 bases. The CDR3 consists of 13 residues. This CDR3 is CSVVDRDTGELFF. The CDR3 nucleotides read TGCAGCGTCGTAGACAGGGACACCGGGGAGCTGTTTTTT.

The genes are TRBV6-2 or TRBV6-3 and TRBJ2-1; D ambiguous. V was trimmed by 5 bases and J by 7 bases, leaving 9 bases between them. This CDR3 is built from 12 residues. Germline V gives CDR1 MNHEY, CDR2 SVGEGT. CDR3 sequence reads: CASSAERNEQFF. In DNA form, the CDR3 reads TGTGCCAGCAGTGCTGAGAGGAATGAGCAGTTCTTC.

This clonotype was seen a few times. J is TRBJ1-1 and V is TRBV10-3; D call uncertain. Trimming shortened V by 0 bases and J by 7 bases, and 3 bases separated the two germline ends. This CDR3 has 11 amino acids. Germline V gene lookup returns CDR1 ENHRY and CDR2 SYGVKD. Written as DNA, the CDR3 is TGTGCCATCAGTGAGTCGGGTGAAGCTTTCTTT. Translated: CAISESGEAFF.